These 22 T cell receptor beta chains came from one sample sequenced in a study of cytomegalovirus exposure and HLA in healthy donors. PCR was performed using 60 Vbeta and 13 Jbeta primers. The method was immunoSEQ multiplex PCR; TCRdb's version includes in-frame clones alone and lacks a portion of them. The profile shows approximately 100,000 clones, around nine tenths of them singletons. The sequencing input was PBMCs. All receptors derive from a man aged 25-40 years in good health and CMV-seropositive.

The CDR3 here is CASSLRKGRDKKNIQYF. Written as DNA, the CDR3 is TGTGCCAGCAGCTTACGTAAAGGCCGGGACAAAAAAAACATTCAGTACTTC. The rearrangement links TRBV13 to TRBJ2-4; D is possibly TRBD1 (6 bases). CDR1 and CDR2 (germline): PRHDT, FYEKMQ (reference sequence). The CDR3 is made up of 17 amino acids. V was clipped by 2 bases and J by 4 bases, with 18 bases between them.

The chain recombines TRBV5-1 with TRBJ1-2, with a possible D match to TRBD1 (5 bases). The CDR3 is made up of 15 amino acids. V was cut by 0 bases and J by 1 base, with 10 bases left in between. Germline CDR1 and CDR2: SGHRS and YFSETQ. The CDR3 DNA follows: TGCGCCAGCAGCTTGGCCTCCCAGGGTAACTATGGCTACACCTTC. Its protein product is CASSLASQGNYGYTF.

Worth noting for this clone: Relative to the germline gene, one junction end is altered; a read error may explain this. Other DNA sequences within the sample encode an identical CDR3. The chain uses TRBV7-8 and TRBJ2-7; D is perhaps TRBD2 (6 bases). The CDR3 consists of 14 residues. Germline-derived CDR1 and CDR2 are SGHVS and FQNEAQ. This CDR3 is CASSLTEGLSEQYF. The CDR3 DNA follows: TGCGCCAGCAGCTTGACCGAGGGACTCTCCGAGCAGTACTTC. The whole variable domain, remainder taken from reference TRBV7-8 and TRBJ2-7, is GAGVSQSPRYKVAKRGQDVALRCDPISGHVSLFWYQQALGQGPEFLTYFQNEAQLDKSGLPSDRFFAERPEGSVSTLKIQRTQQEDSAVYLCASSLTEGLSEQYFGPGTRLTVT.

The chain is built from TRBV5-1 and TRBJ1-1; D unclear. V dropped 0 bases and J dropped 14 bases, with 14 bases sitting between them. The CDR3 contains 12 residues. Germline CDR1 is SGHRS and CDR2 is YFSETQ. The CDR3 coding sequence is TGCGCCAGCAGCTTGGCCGGGGAGTCTATATTCTTT. Translation: CASSLAGESIFF.

This chain uses TRBV19 with TRBJ2-7; tentatively, D is TRBD1 (6 bases). Trimming removed 7 bases at V and 6 bases at J, with 16 bases between. The CDR3 is 13 amino acids. The germline V gene encodes CDR1 LNHDA and CDR2 SQIVND (reference sequence). DNA of the CDR3: TGTGCCAGTAAAATCACAGGGAATGGCGAGCAGTACTTC. Protein product: CASKITGNGEQYF.

The chain recombines TRBV4-2 with TRBJ2-3; D might be TRBD2 (6 bases). Germline CDR1 and CDR2: LGHNA and YNFKEQ. V lost 4 bases, J lost 3 bases, and 14 bases lay in between. This CDR3 has 15 residues. The CDR3 coding sequence is TGTGCCAGCAGCCCCACCGGCGGGGTGACAGATACGCAGTATTTT. Translated, it gives CASSPTGGVTDTQYF.

This chain connects TRBV4-2 to TRBJ2-1, with D unresolved. CDR3 length equals 16 residues. V was pared by 1 base and J by 5 bases, with 15 bases between. Per the germline V gene, CDR1 is LGHNA and CDR2 is YNFKEQ. CDR3 nucleotide sequence: TGTGCCAGCAGCCAAGTTGGCGGAGAGGCAAACAATGAGCAGTTCTTC. It codes for CASSQVGGEANNEQFF.

The chain joins TRBV19 to TRBJ2-7; 7 positions agree with TRBD2. This CDR3 is 15 amino acids long. Germline V lookup: CDR1 LNHDA, CDR2 SQIVND (reference sequence). J gave up 2 bases and V 1 base, and 5 bases lay outside the gene matches. The CDR3 sequence is CASSIVLARTYEQYF. The CDR3 DNA reads as TGTGCCAGTAGTATAGTACTAGCGAGGACCTACGAGCAGTACTTC.

V usage is TRBV6-5 and J usage is TRBJ2-5, with TRBD1 matching over 8 bases. The V segment lost 6 bases and the J segment 7 bases; nucleotides outside the gene matches: 7. The germline CDR1 and CDR2 sequences are MNHEY and SVGAGI. The CDR3 totals 13 residues. The CDR3 sequence is CASSWDRSGTQYF. CDR3 DNA sequence: TGTGCCAGCAGCTGGGACAGGTCAGGGACCCAGTACTTC.

The genes are TRBV4-1 and TRBJ2-3, with D hard to call. The CDR3 has 14 amino acids. V was cut by 4 bases and J by 0 bases, with 8 bases left in between. CDR1 and CDR2 from the germline V gene are MGHRA and YSYEKL. CDR3 bases: TGCGCCAGCAGCCTCGCGGAAAGCACAGATACGCAGTATTTT. The encoded protein is CASSLAESTDTQYF.

The chain carries TRBV4-1 and TRBJ2-7, with TRBD2 as a possible D gene (6 bases). CDR1 and CDR2 (germline): MGHRA, YSYEKL. This CDR3 is 14 amino acids long. The V gene lost 0 bases and the J gene lost 3 bases, with 9 bases spanning the gap. The CDR3 reads CASSQEASDYEQYF. The CDR3 coding sequence is TGCGCCAGCAGCCAAGAAGCTAGCGACTACGAGCAGTACTTC.

This clone has just a few counts. J is TRBJ1-2 and V is TRBV15; D is uncertain. V lost 0 bases and J 0 bases, leaving 11 bases between the germline ends. The CDR3 is made up of 16 amino acids. Germline CDR1 reads LNHNV; CDR2 reads YYDKDF (reference sequence). The CDR3 DNA sequence: TGTGCCACCAGCAGAGATCCCCAACAGACTAACTATGGCTACACCTTC. Protein sequence: CATSRDPQQTNYGYTF.

V usage is TRBV7-9 and J usage is TRBJ2-2; D might be TRBD1 (5 bases). Germline CDR1 reads SEHNR; CDR2 reads FQNEAQ (reference sequence). This CDR3 has 15 amino acids. V was cut by 1 base and J by 5 bases, with 11 bases left in between. DNA of the CDR3: TGTGCCAGCAGCTTAGTCCCAAAGGGGACCGGGGAGCTGTTTTTT. Translating it yields CASSLVPKGTGELFF.

V is TRBV18 and J is TRBJ1-1; 12 bases are a match to TRBD1. V lost 3 bases to trimming and J lost 6 bases; unmatched junction nucleotides: 5. Germline values: CDR1 KGHSH, CDR2 LQKENI. The CDR3 contains 15 residues. The DNA of the CDR3 is TGTGCCAGCTCACCCCTGGGACAGGGGGCCCCTGAAGCTTTCTTT. Protein: CASSPLGQGAPEAFF.

This clone occurred once. This chain links TRBV28 with TRBJ2-1, with 8 bases lining up with TRBD2. This CDR3 has 16 amino acids. The germline V gene encodes CDR1 MDHEN and CDR2 SYDVKM. The V and J ends lost 3 bases and 8 bases, in that order; junction bases with no gene match: 12. CDR3 DNA sequence: TGTGCCAGCAGTTTTCGGTCGGGAGGGTATGGGGATGAGCAGTTCTTC. Its translation: CASSFRSGGYGDEQFF.

V usage is TRBV19 and J usage is TRBJ2-3; D possibly corresponds to TRBD1 (6 bases). V was clipped by 3 bases and J by 1 base, with 11 bases between them. From germline, CDR1 is LNHDA and CDR2 SQIVND (reference sequence). CDR3 length equals 15 residues. The CDR3 nucleotides are TGTGCCAGTAGTATCGCAGGGGTCGGCACAGATACGCAGTATTTT. Translation gives CASSIAGVGTDTQYF.

V and J are TRBV19 and TRBJ1-4; 7 bases agree with TRBD1. Germline V gene sequence: CDR1 LNHDA, CDR2 SQIVND (reference sequence). V lost 5 bases to trimming and J lost 7 bases; unmatched junction nucleotides: 4. The CDR3 loop spans 13 amino acids. CDR3 bases: TGTGCCAGTAGTCCCGCAGGGGGTGAAAAACTGTTTTTT. Its protein is CASSPAGGEKLFF. The full variable domain, completed using reference TRBV19 and TRBJ1-4, is DGGITQSPKYLFRKEGQNVTLSCEQNLNHDAMYWYRQDPGQGLRLIYYSQIVNDFQKGDIAEGYSVSREKKESFPLTVTSAQKNPTAFYLCASSPAGGEKLFFGSGTQLSVL.

V gene TRBV7-9 combines with J gene TRBJ2-7; TRBD2 matches at 7 bases. V lost 2 bases, J lost 1 base, and 5 bases stayed unmatched. CDR1 and CDR2 (germline): SEHNR, FQNEAQ (reference sequence). The CDR3 loop spans 15 amino acids. The CDR3 region has the DNA TGTGCCAGCAGCTTAAGCGGGGCAGTATCCTACGAGCAGTACTTC. This gives the protein CASSLSGAVSYEQYF.

The J gene is TRBJ2-7, the V gene TRBV10-3; possibly TRBD2 for D (5 bases). V shed 2 bases and J shed 4 bases, with 12 bases lying between them. The CDR3 extends over 14 amino acids. Germline V gene lookup returns CDR1 ENHRY and CDR2 SYGVKD. The CDR3 DNA reads as TGTGCCATCAGTGAGACAACTAGTACATACGAGCAGTACTTC. This sequence encodes CAISETTSTYEQYF.

The rearrangement joins TRBV28 to TRBJ2-7; perhaps TRBD2 as D (6 bases). The V end was cut by 2 bases, the J end by 2 bases, with 16 bases between. This CDR3 region has 16 residues. From germline, CDR1 is MDHEN and CDR2 SYDVKM. Written as DNA, the CDR3 is TGTGCCAGCAGTTTAAACCCAGAGGGGACTGCCTACGAGCAGTACTTC. Protein product: CASSLNPEGTAYEQYF.

The chain couples TRBV15 to TRBJ2-6, with a possible D match to TRBD1 (5 bases). The length of the CDR3 is 16 residues. Germline CDR1 reads LNHNV; CDR2 reads YYDKDF (reference sequence). Deletions cut 3 bases from V and 0 bases from J, with 9 bases between. The CDR3 DNA sequence: TGTGCCACCAGCAGGGACACGAGCTCTGGGGCCAACGTCCTGACTTTC. This translates into CATSRDTSSGANVLTF.

As concerns this clone: The sample carries other DNA sequences with the same CDR3. The chain employs TRBV5-5 and TRBJ2-5, with 8 nucleotides matching TRBD1. The CDR3 loop spans 14 amino acids. CDR1 and CDR2 (germline): SGHKS, YYEKEE (reference sequence). With V trimmed by 3 bases and J by 5 bases, 6 bases remained unmatched. The DNA for the CDR3 is TGTGCCAGCAGCTCTTGGACAGGGAAGGAGACCCAGTACTTC. Residues: CASSSWTGKETQYF. Variable domain in full (rest from reference TRBV5-5 and TRBJ2-5): DAGVTQSPTHLIKTRGQQVTLRCSPISGHKSVSWYQQVLGQGPQFIFQYYEKEERGRGNFPDRFSARQFPNYSSELNVNALLLGDSALYLCASSSWTGKETQYFGPGTRLLVL.